Listed here are 8 T cell receptor beta chains from one sample, sequenced in a study of blood T cell repertoires in COVID-19. This table comes from immunoSEQ multiplex PCR, and its TCRdb copy is limited to in-frame clones, with some not included. The sample records fewer than 300,000 clones, approximately 90% being singletons. The sequenced sample was PBMCs or T cells enriched from blood (not recorded which). These receptors all stem from a man aged 35-49 years who had recovered from COVID-19.

V usage is TRBV10-1 and J usage is TRBJ2-2; unclear D gene. The CDR3 covers 13 residues. The V gene's germline CDR1 is WNHNN and CDR2 SYGVQD (reference sequence). Trimming took 6 bases from V and 7 from J, leaving 12 bases between them. The CDR3 region is CASSGPGNGELFF. The CDR3 coding sequence is TGCGCCAGCAGCGGCCCGGGTAACGGGGAGCTGTTTTTT.

The sample holds one count of this clone. The rearrangement links TRBV5-5 to TRBJ2-2; TRBD2 matches at 8 bases. After removal of 0 bases from V and 6 bases from J, the junction contained 10 bases not matched to a gene. This CDR3 region has 17 residues. CDR1 and CDR2 from the germline V gene are SGHKS and YYEKEE (reference sequence). CDR3 region: CASSLDPAGVSAGELFF. In nucleotides, the CDR3 is TGTGCCAGCAGCTTGGATCCAGCGGGAGTATCGGCCGGGGAGCTGTTTTTT.

CDR3 protein: CASSLAPGQGTYNSPLHF. The CDR3 DNA is TGTGCCAGCAGCTTAGCTCCGGGACAGGGGACCTATAATTCACCCCTCCACTTT. The chain recombines TRBV11-2 with TRBJ1-6; 10 nucleotides line up with TRBD1. The CDR3 spans 18 residues. The trim removed 1 base at V and 2 bases at J, leaving 5 bases unmatched. Germline CDR1 and CDR2: SGHAT and FQNNGV.

The V gene is TRBV16, the J gene TRBJ2-7, with TRBD1 matching over 7 bases. Germline V CDR1 and CDR2: KGHSY, FQNENV. V shed 2 bases, J shed 0 bases, and the junction held 7 bases outside the gene matches. This CDR3 is 16 amino acids long. The CDR3 DNA reads as TGTGCCAGCAGCCAAGATCCCGGGACAGCCTCCTACGAGCAGTACTTC. This encodes CASSQDPGTASYEQYF.

V usage is TRBV9 and J usage is TRBJ2-4; 8 bases fit TRBD1. The CDR3 consists of 14 residues. The V and J ends lost 4 bases and 8 bases, in that order; junction bases with no gene match: 8. Per germline, CDR1 SGDLS and CDR2 YYNGEE. This CDR3 is CASSTGGQADIQYF. The CDR3 nucleotides are TGTGCCAGCAGCACCGGGGGACAGGCGGACATTCAGTACTTC.

In nucleotides, the CDR3 is TGCGCCAGCAGCCAAGTCCTAGCGGGAGAGGAATACGAGCAGTACTTC. This translates into CASSQVLAGEEYEQYF. V gene TRBV4-1 combines with J gene TRBJ2-7; 10 nucleotides match TRBD2. With 1 base clipped from V and 4 bases from J, the junction kept 7 bases outside the gene matches. Germline CDR1 and CDR2: MGHRA and YSYEKL. The CDR3 is 16 residues long.

The chain uses TRBV27 and TRBJ1-1; 7 bases fit TRBD1. Germline V CDR1 and CDR2: MNHEY, SMNVEV (reference sequence). V dropped 0 bases and J dropped 5; count of bases not matched to a gene: 6. There are 15 residues in the CDR3. Here the CDR3 DNA reads TGTGCCAGCAGTTTATCGGCCAGGGGGACTACTGAAGCTTTCTTT. It translates to CASSLSARGTTEAFF.

V gene TRBV27 combines with J gene TRBJ2-1, with a tentative D call TRBD2 (6 bases). The CDR3 runs 16 residues. The ends were cut back, 5 bases at V and 1 base at J, with 15 bases in the middle. Germline values: CDR1 MNHEY, CDR2 SMNVEV (reference sequence). As DNA, the CDR3 is TGTGCCAGCAGTCCCTGGGCGAGCGGGTCCTACAATGAGCAGTTCTTC. Amino acid sequence: CASSPWASGSYNEQFF.